The 3 T cell receptor beta chains listed next were all sequenced from one sample in a study of T cell changes during pregnancy in multiple sclerosis. Profiling relied on immunoSEQ multiplex PCR, and the TCRdb table lists in-frame clones only, not all of them. The sample lists some 75,000 clones, nearly 95% occurring once. Sample: peripheral blood, taken in the second trimester of pregnancy. The receptors derive from a female donor with multiple sclerosis, enrolled in a pregnancy study.

The gene calls are TRBV28 and TRBJ1-2; D might be TRBD1 (6 bases). Germline values: CDR1 MDHEN, CDR2 SYDVKM. The V end lost 6 bases, the J end lost 3 bases, and 23 bases lay between the germline ends. CDR3 size: 17 residues. CDR3: CASRPVMGAGVDYGYTF. As DNA, the CDR3 is TGTGCCAGCAGACCAGTTATGGGGGCAGGGGTGGACTATGGCTACACCTTC.

V gene TRBV6-1 combines with J gene TRBJ1-3, with D unresolved. CDR1 and CDR2 from the germline V gene are MNHNS and SASEGT. This CDR3 region has 14 residues. V gave up 2 bases and J gave up 0 bases, with 5 bases separating them. The CDR3 sequence is CASSESHSGNTIYF. CDR3 bases: TGTGCCAGCAGTGAATCCCACTCTGGAAACACCATATATTTT.

The V call is TRBV4-3, the J call TRBJ2-2; 9 bases line up with TRBD1. Trimming at V came to 3 bases and at J to 2 bases, leaving 7 bases not matched to a gene. Germline V gene sequence: CDR1 LGHNA, CDR2 YSLEER. The CDR3 is 17 amino acids. The CDR3 DNA is TGCGCCAGCAGCCAGGTTGACAGGGGGGCCAACACCGGGGAGCTGTTTTTT. Its protein product is CASSQVDRGANTGELFF.